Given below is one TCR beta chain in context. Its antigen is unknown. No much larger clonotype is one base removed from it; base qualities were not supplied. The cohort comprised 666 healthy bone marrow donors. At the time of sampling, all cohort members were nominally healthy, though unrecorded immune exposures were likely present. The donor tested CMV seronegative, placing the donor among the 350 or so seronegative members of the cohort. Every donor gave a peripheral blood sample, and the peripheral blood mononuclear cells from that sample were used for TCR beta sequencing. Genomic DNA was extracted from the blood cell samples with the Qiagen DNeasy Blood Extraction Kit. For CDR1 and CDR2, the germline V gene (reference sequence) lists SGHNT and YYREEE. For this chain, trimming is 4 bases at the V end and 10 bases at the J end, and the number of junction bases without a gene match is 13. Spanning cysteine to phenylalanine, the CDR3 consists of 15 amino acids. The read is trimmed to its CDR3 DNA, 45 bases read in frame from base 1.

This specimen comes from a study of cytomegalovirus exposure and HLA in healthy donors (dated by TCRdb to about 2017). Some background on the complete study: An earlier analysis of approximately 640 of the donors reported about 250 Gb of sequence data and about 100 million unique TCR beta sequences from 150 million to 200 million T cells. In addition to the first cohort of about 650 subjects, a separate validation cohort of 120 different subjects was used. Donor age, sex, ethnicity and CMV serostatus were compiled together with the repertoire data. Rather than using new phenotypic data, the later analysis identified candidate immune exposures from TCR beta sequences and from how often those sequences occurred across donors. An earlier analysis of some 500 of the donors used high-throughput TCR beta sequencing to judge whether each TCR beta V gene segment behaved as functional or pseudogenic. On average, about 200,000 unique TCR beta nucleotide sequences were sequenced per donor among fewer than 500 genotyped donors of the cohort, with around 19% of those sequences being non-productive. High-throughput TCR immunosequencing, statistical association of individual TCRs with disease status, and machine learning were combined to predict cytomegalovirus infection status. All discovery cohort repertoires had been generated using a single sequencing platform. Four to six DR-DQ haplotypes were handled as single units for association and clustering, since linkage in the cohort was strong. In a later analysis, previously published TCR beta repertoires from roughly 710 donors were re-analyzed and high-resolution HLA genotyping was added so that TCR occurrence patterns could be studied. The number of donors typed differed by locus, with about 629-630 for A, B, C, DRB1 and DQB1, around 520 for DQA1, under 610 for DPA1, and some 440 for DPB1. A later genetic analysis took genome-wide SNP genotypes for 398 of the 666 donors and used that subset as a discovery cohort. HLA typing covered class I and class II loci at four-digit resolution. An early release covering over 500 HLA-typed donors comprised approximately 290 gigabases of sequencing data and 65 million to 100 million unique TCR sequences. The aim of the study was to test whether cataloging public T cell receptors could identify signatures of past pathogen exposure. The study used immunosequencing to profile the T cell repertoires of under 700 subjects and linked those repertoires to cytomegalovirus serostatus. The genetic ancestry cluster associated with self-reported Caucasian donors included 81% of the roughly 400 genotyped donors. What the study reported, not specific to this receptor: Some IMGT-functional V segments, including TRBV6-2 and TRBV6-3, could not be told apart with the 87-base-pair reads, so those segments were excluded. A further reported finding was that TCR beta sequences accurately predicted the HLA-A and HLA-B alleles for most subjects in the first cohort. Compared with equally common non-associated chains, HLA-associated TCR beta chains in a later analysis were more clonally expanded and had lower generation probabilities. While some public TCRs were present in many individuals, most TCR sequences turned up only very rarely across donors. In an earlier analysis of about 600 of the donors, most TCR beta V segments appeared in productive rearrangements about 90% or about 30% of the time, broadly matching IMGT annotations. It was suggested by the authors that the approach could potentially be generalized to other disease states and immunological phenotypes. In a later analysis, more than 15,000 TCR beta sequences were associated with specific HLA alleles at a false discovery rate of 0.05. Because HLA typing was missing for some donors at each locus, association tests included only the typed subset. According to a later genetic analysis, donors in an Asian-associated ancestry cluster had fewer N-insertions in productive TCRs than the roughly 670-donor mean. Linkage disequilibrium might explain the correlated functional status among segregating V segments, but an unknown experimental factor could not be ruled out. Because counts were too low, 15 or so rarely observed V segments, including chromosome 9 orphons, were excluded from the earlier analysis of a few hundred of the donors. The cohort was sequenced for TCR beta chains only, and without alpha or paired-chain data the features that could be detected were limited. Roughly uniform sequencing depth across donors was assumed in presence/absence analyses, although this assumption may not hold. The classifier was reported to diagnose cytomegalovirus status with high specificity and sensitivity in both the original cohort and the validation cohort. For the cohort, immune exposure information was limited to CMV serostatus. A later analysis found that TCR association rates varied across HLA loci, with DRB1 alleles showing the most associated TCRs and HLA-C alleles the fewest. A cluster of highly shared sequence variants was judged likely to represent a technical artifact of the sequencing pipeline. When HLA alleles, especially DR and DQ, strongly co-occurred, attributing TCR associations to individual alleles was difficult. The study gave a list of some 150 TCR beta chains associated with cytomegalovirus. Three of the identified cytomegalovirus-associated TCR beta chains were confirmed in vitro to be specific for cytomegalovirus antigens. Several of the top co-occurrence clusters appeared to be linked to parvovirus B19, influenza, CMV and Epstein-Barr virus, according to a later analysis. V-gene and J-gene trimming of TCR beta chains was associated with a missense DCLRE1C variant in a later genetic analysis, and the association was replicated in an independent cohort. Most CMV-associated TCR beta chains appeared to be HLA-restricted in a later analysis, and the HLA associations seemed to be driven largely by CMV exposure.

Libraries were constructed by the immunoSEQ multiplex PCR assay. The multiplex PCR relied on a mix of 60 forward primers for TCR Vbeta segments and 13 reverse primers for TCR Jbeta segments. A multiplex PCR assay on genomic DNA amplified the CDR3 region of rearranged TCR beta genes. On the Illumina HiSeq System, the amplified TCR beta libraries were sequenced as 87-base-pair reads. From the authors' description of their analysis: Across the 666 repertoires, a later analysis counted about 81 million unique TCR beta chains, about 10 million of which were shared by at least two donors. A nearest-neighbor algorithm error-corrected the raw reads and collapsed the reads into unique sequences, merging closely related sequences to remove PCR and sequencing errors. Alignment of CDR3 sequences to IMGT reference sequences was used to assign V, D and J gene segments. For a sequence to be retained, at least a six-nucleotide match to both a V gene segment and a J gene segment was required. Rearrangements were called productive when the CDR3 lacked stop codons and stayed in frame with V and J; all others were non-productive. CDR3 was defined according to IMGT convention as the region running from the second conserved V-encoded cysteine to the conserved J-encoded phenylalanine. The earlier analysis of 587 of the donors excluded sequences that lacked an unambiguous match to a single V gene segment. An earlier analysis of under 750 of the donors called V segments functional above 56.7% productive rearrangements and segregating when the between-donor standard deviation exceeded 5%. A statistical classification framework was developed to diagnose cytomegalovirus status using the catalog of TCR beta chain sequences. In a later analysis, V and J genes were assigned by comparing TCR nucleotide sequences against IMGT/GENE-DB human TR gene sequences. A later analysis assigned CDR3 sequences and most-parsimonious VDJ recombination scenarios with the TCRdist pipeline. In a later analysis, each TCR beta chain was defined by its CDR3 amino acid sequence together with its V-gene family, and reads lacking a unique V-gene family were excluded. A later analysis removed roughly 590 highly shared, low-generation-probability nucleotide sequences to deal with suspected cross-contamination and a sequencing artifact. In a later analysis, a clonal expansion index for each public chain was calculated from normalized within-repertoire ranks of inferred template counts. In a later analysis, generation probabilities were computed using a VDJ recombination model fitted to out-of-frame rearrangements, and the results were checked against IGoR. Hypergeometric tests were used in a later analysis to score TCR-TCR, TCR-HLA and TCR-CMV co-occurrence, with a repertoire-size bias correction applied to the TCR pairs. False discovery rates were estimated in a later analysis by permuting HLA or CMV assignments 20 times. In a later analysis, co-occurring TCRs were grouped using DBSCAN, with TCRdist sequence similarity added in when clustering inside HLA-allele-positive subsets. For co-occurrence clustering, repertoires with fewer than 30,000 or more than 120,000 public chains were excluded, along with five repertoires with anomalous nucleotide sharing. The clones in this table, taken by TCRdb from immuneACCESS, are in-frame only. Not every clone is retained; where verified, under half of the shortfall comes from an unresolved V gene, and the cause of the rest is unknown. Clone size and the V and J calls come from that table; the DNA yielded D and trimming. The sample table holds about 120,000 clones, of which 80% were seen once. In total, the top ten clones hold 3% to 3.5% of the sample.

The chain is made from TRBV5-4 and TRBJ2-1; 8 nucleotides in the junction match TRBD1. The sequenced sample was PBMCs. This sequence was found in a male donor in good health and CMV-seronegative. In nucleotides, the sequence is TGTGCCAGCAGCCCCGCTAGGACAGGGATATACGAGCAGTTCTTC. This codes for CASSPARTGIYEQFF. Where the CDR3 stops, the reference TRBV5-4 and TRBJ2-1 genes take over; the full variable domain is ETGVTQSPTHLIKTRGQQVTLRCSSQSGHNTVSWYQQALGQGPQFIFQYYREEENGRGNFPPRFSGLQFPNYSSELNVNALELDDSALYLCASSPARTGIYEQFFGPGTRLTVL.